These 10 T cell receptor beta chains came from one sample sequenced in a study of blood T cells in healthy people across ages. PCR was performed a second time for 7 to 11 cycles using a sample-barcoded 5' primer and a J-beta primer mix. TCRdb itself ran the 5' RACE reads through MiXCR, one entry per CDR3 protein. Among 1.5 million to 2 million distinct CDR3 sequences listed, approximately 50% were seen once. The sequencing input was blood. The source is a woman in her thirties or forties in good health.

The gene calls are TRBV6-1 and TRBJ2-5, with 8 bases matching TRBD2. The CDR3 is made up of 14 amino acids. Germline assignment: CDR1 MNHNS and CDR2 SASEGT. Trimming took 9 bases from V and 3 from J; bases not matched to a gene: 9. The CDR3 reads CASRSGGRKETQYF. Written as DNA, the CDR3 is TGTGCCAGTAGAAGCGGGGGCCGGAAAGAGACCCAGTACTTC.

This sequence joins TRBV11-2 and TRBJ2-7, with 9 nucleotides matching TRBD2. The DNA end favors TRBJ2-5, so the J call may be wrong. The CDR3 has 16 residues. The V gene's germline CDR1 is SGHAT and CDR2 FQNNGV. CDR3 coding DNA: TGTGCCAGCAGCGGTCCCTCGAGCGGGGGGTTGGAGACCCAGTACTTC. Amino acids: CASSGPSSGGLETQYF.

This clonotype was recorded a few times. V and J are TRBV5-1 and TRBJ2-1, with 8 bases matching TRBD1. The length of the CDR3 is 16 residues. Germline V gives CDR1 SGHRS, CDR2 YFSETQ. Germline trimming cut 6 bases from V and 9 bases from J; bases unmatched to any gene: 17. CDR3 protein: CASKNEPTGARGEQFF. CDR3 DNA sequence: TGCGCCAGCAAGAATGAGCCGACAGGGGCACGGGGTGAGCAGTTCTTC.

V and J are TRBV9 and TRBJ1-1; TRBD1 might be the D (5 bases). CDR3 size: 14 residues. The V gene's germline CDR1 is SGDLS and CDR2 YYNGEE. V shed 2 bases and J shed 2 bases, with 10 bases lying between them. CDR3 nucleotide sequence: TGTGCCAGCAGCGTCGGCAGGGCAAACACTGAAGCTTTCTTT. Translated, it gives CASSVGRANTEAFF.

This clonotype was detected only a few times. This chain uses TRBV28 with TRBJ2-3, with 7 bases aligning to TRBD1. Germline CDR1 is MDHEN and CDR2 is SYDVKM. The V and J ends lost 2 bases and 2 bases, in that order; junction bases with no gene match: 7. The CDR3 sequence is 16 residues long. CDR3 residues: CASSLQRGQITDTQYF. CDR3 DNA sequence: TGTGCCAGCAGTTTACAGAGGGGACAGATCACAGATACGCAGTATTTT.

This sequence joins TRBV2 and TRBJ2-3, with D possibly being TRBD2 (7 bases). V was clipped by 4 bases and J by 6 bases, with 23 bases between them. Germline CDR1 SNHLY, CDR2 FYNNEI. This CDR3 spans 17 amino acids. DNA for the CDR3: TGTGCCAGCAGTGCAGGGGTTGCGGGGGCCCGCGGGGATACGCAGTATTTT. It codes for CASSAGVAGARGDTQYF.

In this sample, this clonotype turned up a few times. The genes are TRBV7-9 and TRBJ2-1; a weak D match, TRBD1 (6 bases). Trimming pared 5 bases from V and 2 bases from J, leaving 19 bases between. CDR1 SEHNR and CDR2 FQNEAQ come from the germline V gene (reference sequence). This CDR3 comprises 17 residues. CDR3 residues: CASSGVRVGDTYNEQFF. Here the CDR3 DNA reads TGTGCCAGCAGCGGGGTTCGAGTTGGGGACACCTACAATGAGCAGTTCTTC.

Concerning this clonotype: This may be a read error, as it is one base from a much larger clone. This chain links TRBV7-2 with TRBJ2-1; 16 nucleotides agree with TRBD2. Germline V lookup: CDR1 SGHTA, CDR2 FQGNSA. Trimming took 4 bases from V and 11 from J; bases not matched to a gene: 8. The CDR3 length is 16 residues. CDR3 DNA sequence: TGTGCCAGCAGCTCGGGACTAGCGGGGGGGCATGGTAAGCAGTTCTTC. Its protein product is CASSSGLAGGHGKQFF.

This clonotype was counted between two and nine times. This chain uses TRBV24-1 with TRBJ2-5, with 8 nucleotides matching TRBD1. CDR1 is KGHDR and CDR2 is SFDVKD in the germline V gene. V lost 10 bases and J lost 2; bases outside the gene matches: 11. This CDR3 spans 15 amino acids. Here the CDR3 DNA reads TGTGCCACGTCACAGGGGGGCTCGGGTCAAGAGACCCAGTACTTC. Its translation is CATSQGGSGQETQYF.

This sequence joins TRBV6-2 or TRBV6-3 and TRBJ2-7, with 10 bases identical to TRBD2. Looked up from germline, CDR1 is MNHEY and CDR2 is SVGEGT. The J segment lost 1 base and the V segment lost 5 bases, leaving 11 bases of the junction unmatched. The CDR3 totals 17 residues. The CDR3 spells CASSRRTASGRSYEQYF. The CDR3 bases are TGTGCCAGCAGTCGTCGTACGGCTAGCGGGAGATCCTACGAGCAGTACTTC.